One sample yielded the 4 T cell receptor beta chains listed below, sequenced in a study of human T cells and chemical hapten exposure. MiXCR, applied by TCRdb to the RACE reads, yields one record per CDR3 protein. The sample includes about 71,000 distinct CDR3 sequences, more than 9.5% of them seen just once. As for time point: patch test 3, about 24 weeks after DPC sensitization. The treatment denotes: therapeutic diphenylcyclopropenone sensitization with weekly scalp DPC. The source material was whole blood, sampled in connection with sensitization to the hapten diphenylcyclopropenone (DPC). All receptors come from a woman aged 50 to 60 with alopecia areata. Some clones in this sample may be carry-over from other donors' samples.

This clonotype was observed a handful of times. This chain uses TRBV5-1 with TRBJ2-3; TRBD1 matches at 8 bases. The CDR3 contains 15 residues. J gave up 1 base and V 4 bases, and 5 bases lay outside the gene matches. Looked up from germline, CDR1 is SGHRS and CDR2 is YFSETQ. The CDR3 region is CASSLPGQGTDTQYF. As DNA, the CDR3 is TGCGCCAGCAGCCTACCGGGACAGGGCACAGATACGCAGTATTTT.

CDR3 residues: CASSLFQGYEQYF. The CDR3 nucleotides read TGTGCCAGCAGCTTATTCCAGGGCTACGAGCAGTACTTC. J is TRBJ2-7 and V is TRBV7-2, with D perhaps TRBD1 (5 bases). The CDR3 has 13 amino acids. The V end lost 2 bases, the J end lost 3 bases, and 8 bases lay between the germline ends. Germline-derived CDR1 and CDR2 are SGHTA and FQGNSA.

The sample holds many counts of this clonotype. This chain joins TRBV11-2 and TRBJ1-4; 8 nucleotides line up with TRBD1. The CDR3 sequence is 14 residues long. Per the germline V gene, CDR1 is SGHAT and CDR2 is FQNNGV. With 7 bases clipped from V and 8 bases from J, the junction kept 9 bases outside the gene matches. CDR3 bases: TGTGCCAGCACTCGACAGGGGCCTTGGGAAAAACTGTTTTTT. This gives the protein CASTRQGPWEKLFF.

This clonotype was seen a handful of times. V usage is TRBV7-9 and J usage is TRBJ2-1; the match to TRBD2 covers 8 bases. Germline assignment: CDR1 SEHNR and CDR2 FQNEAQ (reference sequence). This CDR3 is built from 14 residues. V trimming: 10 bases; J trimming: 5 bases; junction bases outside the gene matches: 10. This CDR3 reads CAIREAGADNEQFF. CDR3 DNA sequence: TGTGCCATCAGAGAAGCGGGGGCCGACAATGAGCAGTTCTTC.